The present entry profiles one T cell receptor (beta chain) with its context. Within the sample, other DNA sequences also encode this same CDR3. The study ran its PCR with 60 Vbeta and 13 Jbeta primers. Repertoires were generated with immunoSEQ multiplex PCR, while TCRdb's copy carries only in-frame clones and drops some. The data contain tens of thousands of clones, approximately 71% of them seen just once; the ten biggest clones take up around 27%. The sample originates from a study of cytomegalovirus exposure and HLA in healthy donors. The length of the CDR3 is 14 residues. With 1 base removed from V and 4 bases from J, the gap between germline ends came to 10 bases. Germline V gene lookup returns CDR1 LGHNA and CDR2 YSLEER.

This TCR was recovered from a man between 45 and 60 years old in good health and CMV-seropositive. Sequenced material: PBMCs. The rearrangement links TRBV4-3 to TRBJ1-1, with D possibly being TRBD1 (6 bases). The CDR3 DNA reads TGCGCCAGCAGCCAAGTCAGGGGACCCACTGAAGCTTTCTTT. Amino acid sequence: CASSQVRGPTEAFF.